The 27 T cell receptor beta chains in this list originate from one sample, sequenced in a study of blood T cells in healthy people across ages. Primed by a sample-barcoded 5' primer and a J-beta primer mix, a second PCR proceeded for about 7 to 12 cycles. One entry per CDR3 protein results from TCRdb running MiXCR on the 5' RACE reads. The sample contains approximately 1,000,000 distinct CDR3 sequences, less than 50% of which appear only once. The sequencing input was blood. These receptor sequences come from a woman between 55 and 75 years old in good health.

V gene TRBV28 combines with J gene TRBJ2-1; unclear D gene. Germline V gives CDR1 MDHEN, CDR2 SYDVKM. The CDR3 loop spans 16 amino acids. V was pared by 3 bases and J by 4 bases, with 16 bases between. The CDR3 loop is CASSFSQGPPYNEQFF. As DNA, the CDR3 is TGTGCCAGCAGTTTTTCTCAAGGGCCACCATACAATGAGCAGTTCTTC.

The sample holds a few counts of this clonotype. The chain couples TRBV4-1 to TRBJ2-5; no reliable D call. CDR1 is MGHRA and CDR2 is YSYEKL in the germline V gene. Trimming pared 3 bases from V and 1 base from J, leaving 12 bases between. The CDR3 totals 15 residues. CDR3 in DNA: TGCGCCAGCAGCCACTTGAACGGCGGCCAAGAGACCCAGTACTTC. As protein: CASSHLNGGQETQYF.

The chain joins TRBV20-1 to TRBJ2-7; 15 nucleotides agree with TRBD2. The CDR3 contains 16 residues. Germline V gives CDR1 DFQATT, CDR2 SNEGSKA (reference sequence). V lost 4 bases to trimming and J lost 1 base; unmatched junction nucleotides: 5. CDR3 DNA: TGCAGTGCTAAAGGACTAGCGGGAGGGACATCCTACGAGCAGTACTTC. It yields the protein CSAKGLAGGTSYEQYF.

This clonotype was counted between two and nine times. The CDR3 here is CASSPTYSEQYF. DNA for the CDR3: TGTGCCAGCAGTCCAACGTACAGCGAGCAGTACTTC. The gene calls are TRBV28 and TRBJ2-7; D is unclear. The CDR3 consists of 12 residues. CDR1 and CDR2 from the germline V gene are MDHEN and SYDVKM. V shed 5 bases and J shed 6 bases, with 11 bases lying between them.

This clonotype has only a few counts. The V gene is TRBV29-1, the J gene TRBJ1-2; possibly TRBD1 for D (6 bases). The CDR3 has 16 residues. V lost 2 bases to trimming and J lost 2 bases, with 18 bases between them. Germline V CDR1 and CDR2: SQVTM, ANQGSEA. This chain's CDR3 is CSVELQGSVANYGYTF. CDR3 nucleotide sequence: TGCAGCGTTGAACTACAGGGAAGTGTAGCGAACTATGGCTACACCTTC.

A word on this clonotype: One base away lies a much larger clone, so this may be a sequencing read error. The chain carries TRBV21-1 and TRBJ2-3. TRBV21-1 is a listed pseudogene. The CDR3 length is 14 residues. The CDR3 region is CASSKVGRTDTRYF. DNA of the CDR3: TGTGCCAGCAGCAAAGTTGGTCGGACAGATACGCGGTATTTT.

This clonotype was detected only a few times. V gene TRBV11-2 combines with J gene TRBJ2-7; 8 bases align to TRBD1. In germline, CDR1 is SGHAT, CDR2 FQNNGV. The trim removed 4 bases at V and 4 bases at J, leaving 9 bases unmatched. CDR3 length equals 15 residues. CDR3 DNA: TGTGCCAGCAGCTACAACCCCGGGACAGGTTACGAGCAGTACTTC. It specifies CASSYNPGTGYEQYF.

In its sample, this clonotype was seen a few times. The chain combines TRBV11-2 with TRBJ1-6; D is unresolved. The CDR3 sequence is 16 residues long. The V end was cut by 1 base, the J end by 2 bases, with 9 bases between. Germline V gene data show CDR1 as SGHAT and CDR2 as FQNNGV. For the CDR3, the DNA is TGTGCCAGCAGCTTAGTCCCCACGGCCTATAATTCACCCCTCCACTTT. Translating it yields CASSLVPTAYNSPLHF.

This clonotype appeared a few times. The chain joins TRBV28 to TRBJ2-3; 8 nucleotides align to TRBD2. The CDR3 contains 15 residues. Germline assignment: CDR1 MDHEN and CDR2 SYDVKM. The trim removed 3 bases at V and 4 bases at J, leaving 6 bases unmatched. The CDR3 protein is CASSLLREVPDTQYF. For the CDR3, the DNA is TGTGCCAGCAGTTTGTTGCGGGAGGTACCAGATACGCAGTATTTT.

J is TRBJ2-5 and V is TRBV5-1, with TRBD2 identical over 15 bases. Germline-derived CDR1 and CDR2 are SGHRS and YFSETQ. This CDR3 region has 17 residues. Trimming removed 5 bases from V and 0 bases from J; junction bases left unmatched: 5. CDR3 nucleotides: TGCGCCAGCAGTAGGACTAGCGGGAGGGAGTACCAAGAGACCCAGTACTTC. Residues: CASSRTSGREYQETQYF.

The CDR3 is CASSERSGAHDTQYF. The CDR3, as DNA: TGTGCCAGCAGTGAACGATCCGGGGCGCACGATACGCAGTATTTT. This chain connects TRBV6-1 to TRBJ2-3; the D gene could be TRBD1 or TRBD2 (5 bases each). Trimming left V 2 bases short and J 6 bases short, with 15 bases between. The CDR3 length is 15 residues. Germline CDR1 reads MNHNS; CDR2 reads SASEGT.

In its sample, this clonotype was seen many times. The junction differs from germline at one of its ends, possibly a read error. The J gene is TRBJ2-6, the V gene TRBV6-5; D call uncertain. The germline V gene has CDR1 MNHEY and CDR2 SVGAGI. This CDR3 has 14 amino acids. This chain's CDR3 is CASSYSRGANVLTF. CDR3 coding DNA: TGTGCCAGCAGCTACTCACGTGGGGCCAACGTCCTGACTTTC.

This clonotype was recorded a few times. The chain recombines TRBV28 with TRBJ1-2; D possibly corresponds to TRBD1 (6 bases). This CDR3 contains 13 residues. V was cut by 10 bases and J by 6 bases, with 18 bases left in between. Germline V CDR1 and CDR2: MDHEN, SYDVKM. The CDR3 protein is CATTTGGANGYTF. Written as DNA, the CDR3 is TGTGCCACAACAACGGGGGGCGCGAATGGCTACACCTTC.

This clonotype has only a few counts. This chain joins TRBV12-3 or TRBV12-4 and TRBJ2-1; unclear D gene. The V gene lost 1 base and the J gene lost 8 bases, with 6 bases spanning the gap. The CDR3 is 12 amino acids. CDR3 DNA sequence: TGTGCCAGCAGTTTAGGGCGTTATGAGCAGTTCTTC. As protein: CASSLGRYEQFF.

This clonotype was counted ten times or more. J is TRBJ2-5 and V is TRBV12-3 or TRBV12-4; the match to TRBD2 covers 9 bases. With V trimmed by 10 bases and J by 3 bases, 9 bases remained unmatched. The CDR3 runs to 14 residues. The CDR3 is CATAGASGKETQYF. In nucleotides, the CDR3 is TGTGCCACCGCCGGGGCTAGCGGGAAAGAGACCCAGTACTTC.

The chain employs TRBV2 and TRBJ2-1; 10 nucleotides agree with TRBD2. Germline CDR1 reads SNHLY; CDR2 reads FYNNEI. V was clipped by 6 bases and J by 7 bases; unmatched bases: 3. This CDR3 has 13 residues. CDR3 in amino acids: CASRKTSGNEQFF. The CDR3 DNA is TGTGCCAGCAGGAAGACTAGCGGGAATGAGCAGTTCTTC.

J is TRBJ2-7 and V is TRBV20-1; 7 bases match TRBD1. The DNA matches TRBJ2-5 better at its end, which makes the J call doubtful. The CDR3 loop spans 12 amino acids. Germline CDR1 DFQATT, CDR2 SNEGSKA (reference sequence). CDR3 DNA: TGCAGTGCTGATGACAGGGAGGAGACCCAGTACTTC. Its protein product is CSADDREETQYF.

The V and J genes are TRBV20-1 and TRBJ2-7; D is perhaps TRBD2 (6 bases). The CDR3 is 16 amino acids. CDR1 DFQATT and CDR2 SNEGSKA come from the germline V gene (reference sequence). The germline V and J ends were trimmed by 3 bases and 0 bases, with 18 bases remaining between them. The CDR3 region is CSASGSTSKSSYEQYF. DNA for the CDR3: TGCAGTGCTAGCGGGAGTACGTCCAAGAGCTCCTACGAGCAGTACTTC.

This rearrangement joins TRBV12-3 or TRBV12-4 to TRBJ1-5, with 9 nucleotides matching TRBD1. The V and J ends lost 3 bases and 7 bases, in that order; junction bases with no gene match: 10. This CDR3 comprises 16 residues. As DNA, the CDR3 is TGTGCCAGCAGTTTGGTGACAGGGGGTGCAAGGCAGCCCCAGCATTTT. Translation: CASSLVTGGARQPQHF.

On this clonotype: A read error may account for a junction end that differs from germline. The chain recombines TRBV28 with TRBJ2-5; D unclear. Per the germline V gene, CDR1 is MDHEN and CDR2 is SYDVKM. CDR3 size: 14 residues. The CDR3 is CTSSRRRNQETQYF. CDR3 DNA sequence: TGTACCAGCAGTAGAAGACGGAACCAAGAGACCCAGTATTTC.

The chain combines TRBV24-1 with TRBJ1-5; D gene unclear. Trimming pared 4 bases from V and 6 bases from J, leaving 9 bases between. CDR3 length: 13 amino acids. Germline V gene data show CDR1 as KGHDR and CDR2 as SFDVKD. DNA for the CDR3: TGTGCCACCAGTGAGGGCAGGTCTCAGCCCCAGCATTTT. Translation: CATSEGRSQPQHF.

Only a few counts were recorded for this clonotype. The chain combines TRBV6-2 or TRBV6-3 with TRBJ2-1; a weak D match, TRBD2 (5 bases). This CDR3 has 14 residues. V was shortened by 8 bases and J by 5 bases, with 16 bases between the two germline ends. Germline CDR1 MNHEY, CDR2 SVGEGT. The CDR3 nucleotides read TGTGCCAGCTTTGGATCCCCGGGGAACAATGAGCAGTTCTTC. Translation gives CASFGSPGNNEQFF.

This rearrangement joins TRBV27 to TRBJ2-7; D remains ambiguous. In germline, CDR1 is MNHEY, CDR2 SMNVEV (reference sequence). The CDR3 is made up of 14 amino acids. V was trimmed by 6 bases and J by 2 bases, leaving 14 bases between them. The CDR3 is CASRPQSAPYEQYF. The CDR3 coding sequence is TGTGCCAGCAGGCCCCAGTCGGCTCCCTACGAGCAGTACTTC.

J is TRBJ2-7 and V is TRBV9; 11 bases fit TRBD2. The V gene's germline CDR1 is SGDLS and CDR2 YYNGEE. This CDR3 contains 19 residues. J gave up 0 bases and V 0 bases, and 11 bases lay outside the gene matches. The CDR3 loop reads CASSVEASLAGGVSYEQYF. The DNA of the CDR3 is TGTGCCAGCAGCGTAGAGGCCAGCTTAGCGGGAGGGGTCTCCTACGAGCAGTACTTC.

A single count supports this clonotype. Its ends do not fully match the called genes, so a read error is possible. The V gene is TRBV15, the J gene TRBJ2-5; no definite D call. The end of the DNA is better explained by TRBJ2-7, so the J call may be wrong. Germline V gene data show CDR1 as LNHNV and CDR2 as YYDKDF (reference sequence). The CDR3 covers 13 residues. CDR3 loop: CTTSRDDLYEQYF. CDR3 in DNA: TGTACCACCAGCAGAGACGACCTCTACGAGCAGTACTTC.

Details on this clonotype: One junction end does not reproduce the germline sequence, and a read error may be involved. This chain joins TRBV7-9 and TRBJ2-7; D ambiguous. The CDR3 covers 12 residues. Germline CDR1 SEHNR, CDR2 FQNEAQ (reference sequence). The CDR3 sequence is CTSSDAPYEQYF. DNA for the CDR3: TGTACCAGCAGCGATGCCCCCTACGAGCAGTACTTC.

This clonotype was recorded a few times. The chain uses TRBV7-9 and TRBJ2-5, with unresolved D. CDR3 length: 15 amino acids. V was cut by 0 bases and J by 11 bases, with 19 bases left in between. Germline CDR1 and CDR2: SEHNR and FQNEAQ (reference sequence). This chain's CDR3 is CASSLAGGTYNEQYF. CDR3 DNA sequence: TGTGCCAGCAGCTTAGCTGGCGGTACCTACAATGAGCAGTACTTC.